This T cell receptor (beta chain) was observed in a study of technical replicates of blood from a few donors. Generated by immunoSEQ multiplex PCR, the TCRdb table keeps only in-frame clones and is missing some. The sample consists of about 69,000 clones, 75% to 90% of them appearing once. Germline CDR1 is SGHRS and CDR2 is YFSETQ. The length of the CDR3 is 15 residues. The germline V and J ends were trimmed by 4 bases and 0 bases, with 13 bases remaining between them. In this sample, this clone turned up once. Sequences were obtained from PBMCs. The gene calls are TRBV5-1 and TRBJ1-1; tentative D call: TRBD1 (5 bases). This receptor was identified in a human donor in good health. Some clones in this sample may be carry-over from other donors' samples. CDR3 sequence: CASSPLGQLNTEAFF. The CDR3 DNA is TGCGCCAGCAGCCCTCTTGGACAATTGAACACTGAAGCTTTCTTT.